Included here is one T cell receptor (beta chain) sequence, with context. Its specific antigen is unknown. No per-base quality is available; no much larger clone lies one base away. The treatment or condition label of this sample denotes: allogeneic hematopoietic cell transplantation with graft depleted of TCRalphabeta T cells and CD19 B cells. TCRalphabeta/CD19-depleted allogeneic hematopoietic cell grafts were given to the transplant recipients, all of whom were children. Library method: PCR. Reads for this sample came from an Illumina HiSeq 2500. To normalize quantification of the TCRbeta repertoire, the TCR libraries were built with molecular barcoding that relied on unique molecular identifiers. TCRdb reprocessed the public reads (quality trimming at Q25 with fastp, clone calling with MiXCR) and kept in-frame beta chains. One record per CDR3 amino acid sequence lists the most common genes and DNA. In all, the sample holds about 300,000 distinct CDR3 sequences, and around 7.3% of those were seen once. Clones ranked in the top ten supply approximately 9% of the sample.

The data were taken from a study of T-cell reconstitution after alpha-beta-depleted transplantation in children listed by TCRdb under 2016. In the study overall: The study quantitatively tracked T-cell immune reconstitution after TCRalphabeta/CD19-depleted allogeneic hematopoietic cell transplantation in children using TCR repertoire profiling.

Results the study describes overall, beyond this receptor: In some patients, high TCRbeta diversity at day 60 was attributed to recipient T cells and intrathymic progenitors that had survived conditioning. About two months after transplant, the apparently early recovery of alphabetaT-cell counts reportedly depended on just several hundred clones that had expanded rapidly and came from non-depleted graft cells. Over the following months the frequencies of hyperexpanded clones went down, and after one year T-cell counts and TCRbeta diversity were mostly credited to newly produced T cells.

This sample comprised peripheral blood, obtained 360 days after TCRalphabeta/CD19-depleted stem cell transplant. This receptor was obtained from a female patient aged 2-15 years who had a stem cell transplant for Fanconi anemia, so the T cells may come from the graft donor.

Here the CDR3 is given as CASSPFEGTGAPNTEAFF. The base sequence is TGTGCCAGCAGCCCCTTTGAAGGTACGGGGGCCCCGAACACTGAAGCTTTCTTT. Rearrangement joined TRBV28 to TRBJ1-1; TRBD1 could be the D gene, as 6 bases match. Deletion took 6 bases off V and 1 base off J, with a span of 24 bases between the germline ends. Counted from cysteine to phenylalanine, this CDR3 has 18 amino acids. Left in the record is the CDR3 DNA by itself, 54 bases read in frame from the first base. The germline V gene sets CDR1 to MDHEN and CDR2 to SYDVKM.